The sample holds a few counts of the clone carrying this TCR beta chain. Its antigen remains unknown. The data derive from a study of blood T cells in healthy people across ages. V lost 4 bases to trimming and J lost 1 base, with 7 bases between them. Germline V CDR1 and CDR2: SNHLY, FYNNEI. CDR3 length: 13 amino acids. Broader study findings: With age, beta diversity per million T cells declined roughly linearly, significantly by 35 to 40. Observed TCR beta diversity showed a strong correlation with the percentage of naive T cells as measured by flow cytometry.

A second PCR, run for about 6 to 11 cycles, used a sample-barcoded 5' primer plus a J-beta primer mix. Each of the cDNA molecules was tagged by a template-switch adaptor with 12 random nucleotides. TCRdb re-analysed the 5' RACE reads in MiXCR, keeping a single row per CDR3 protein. The top ten clones hold about 12% of a sample with 1 million to 1.2 million distinct CDR3 sequences, roughly two fifths of them seen once. The clonotype comes from a man younger than 35 in good health. V usage is TRBV2 and J usage is TRBJ2-5; tentative D call: TRBD2 (5 bases). The specimen sequenced was blood. Here the CDR3 DNA reads TGTGCCAGCAGTGGGCGGGTCCAAGAGACCCAGTACTTC. Translated, it gives CASSGRVQETQYF.